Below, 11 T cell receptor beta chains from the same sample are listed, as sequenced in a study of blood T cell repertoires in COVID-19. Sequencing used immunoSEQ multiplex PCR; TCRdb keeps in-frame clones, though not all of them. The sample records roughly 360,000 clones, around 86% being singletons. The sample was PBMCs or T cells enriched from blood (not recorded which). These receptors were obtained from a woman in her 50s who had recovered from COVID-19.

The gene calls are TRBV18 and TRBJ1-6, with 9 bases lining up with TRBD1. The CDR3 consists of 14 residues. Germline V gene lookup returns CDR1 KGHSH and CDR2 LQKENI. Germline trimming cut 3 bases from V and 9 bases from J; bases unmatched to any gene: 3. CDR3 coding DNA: TGTGCCAGCTCACCCCGGGACAGGGCTTCACCCCTCCACTTT. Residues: CASSPRDRASPLHF.

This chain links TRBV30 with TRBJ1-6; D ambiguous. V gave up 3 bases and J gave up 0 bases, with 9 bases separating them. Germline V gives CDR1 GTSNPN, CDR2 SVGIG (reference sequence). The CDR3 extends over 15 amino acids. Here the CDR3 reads CAWREQSSYNSPLHF. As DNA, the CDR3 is TGTGCCTGGAGGGAACAGAGCTCCTATAATTCACCCCTCCACTTT.

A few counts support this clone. The CDR3 loop is CASSTLDTHAAAFF. The CDR3 nucleotides are TGTGCCAGTAGTACCCTGGACACTCACGCGGCAGCTTTCTTT. The chain is built from TRBV19 and TRBJ1-1; D is perhaps TRBD1 (5 bases). This CDR3 contains 14 residues. Trimming removed 4 bases from V and 10 bases from J, with 19 bases in between. From germline, CDR1 is LNHDA and CDR2 SQIVND (reference sequence).

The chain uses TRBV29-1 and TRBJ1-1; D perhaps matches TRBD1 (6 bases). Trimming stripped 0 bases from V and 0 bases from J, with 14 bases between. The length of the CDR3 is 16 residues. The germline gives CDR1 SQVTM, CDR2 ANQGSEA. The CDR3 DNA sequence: TGCAGCGTTGAAGATCGGGCAGACAGGTTGAACACTGAAGCTTTCTTT. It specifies CSVEDRADRLNTEAFF.

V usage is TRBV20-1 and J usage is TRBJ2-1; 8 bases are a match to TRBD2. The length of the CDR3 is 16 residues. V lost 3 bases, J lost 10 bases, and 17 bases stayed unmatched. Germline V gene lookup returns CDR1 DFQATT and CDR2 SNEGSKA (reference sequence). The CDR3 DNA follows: TGCAGTGCTAGTGAGGTGCAGCGGGGGACCTTCGGGGAGCAGTTCTTC. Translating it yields CSASEVQRGTFGEQFF.

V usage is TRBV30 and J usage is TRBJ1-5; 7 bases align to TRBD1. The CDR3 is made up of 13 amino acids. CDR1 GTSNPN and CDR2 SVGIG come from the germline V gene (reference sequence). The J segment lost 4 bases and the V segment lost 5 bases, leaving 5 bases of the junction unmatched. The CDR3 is CAWDRDRNQPQHF. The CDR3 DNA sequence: TGTGCCTGGGACCGGGACAGAAATCAGCCCCAGCATTTT. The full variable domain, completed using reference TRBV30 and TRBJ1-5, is SQTIHQWPATLVQPVGSPLSLECTVEGTSNPNLYWYRQAAGRGLQLLFYSVGIGQISSEVPQNLSASRPQDRQFILSSKKLLLSDSGFYLCAWDRDRNQPQHFGDGTRLSIL.

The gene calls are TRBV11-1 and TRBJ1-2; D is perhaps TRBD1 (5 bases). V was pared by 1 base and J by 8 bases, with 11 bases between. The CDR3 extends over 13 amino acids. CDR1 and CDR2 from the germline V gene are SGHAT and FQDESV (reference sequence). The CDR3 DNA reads TGTGCCAGCAGCTTAGATCCAGGGTGGGGCTACACCTTC. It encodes CASSLDPGWGYTF.

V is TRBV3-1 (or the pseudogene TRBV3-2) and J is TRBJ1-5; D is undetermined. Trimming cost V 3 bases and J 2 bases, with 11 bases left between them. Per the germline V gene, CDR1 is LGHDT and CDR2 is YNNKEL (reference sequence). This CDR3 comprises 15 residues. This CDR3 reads CASSQGWEGNQPQHF. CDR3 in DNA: TGTGCCAGCAGCCAGGGATGGGAGGGCAATCAGCCCCAGCATTTT.

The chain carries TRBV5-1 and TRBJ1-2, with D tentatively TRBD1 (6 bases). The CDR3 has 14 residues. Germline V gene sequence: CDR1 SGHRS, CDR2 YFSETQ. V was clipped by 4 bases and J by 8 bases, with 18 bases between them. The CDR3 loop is CASSPEPLTGGYTF. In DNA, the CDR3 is TGCGCCAGCAGCCCCGAACCCTTGACAGGAGGCTACACCTTC.

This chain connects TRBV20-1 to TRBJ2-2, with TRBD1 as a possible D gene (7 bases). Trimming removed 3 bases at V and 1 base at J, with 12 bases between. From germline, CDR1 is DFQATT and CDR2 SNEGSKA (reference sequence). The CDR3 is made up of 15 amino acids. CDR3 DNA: TGCAGTGCTAGTAACCAGGGGGGGAACACCGGGGAGCTGTTTTTT. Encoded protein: CSASNQGGNTGELFF.

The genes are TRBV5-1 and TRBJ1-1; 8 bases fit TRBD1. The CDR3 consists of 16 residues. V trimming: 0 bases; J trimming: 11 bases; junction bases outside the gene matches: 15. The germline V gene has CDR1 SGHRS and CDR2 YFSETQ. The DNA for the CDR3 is TGCGCCAGCAGCTTGGGACCTGCCGGGACAGGCCGGTATGCTTTCTTT. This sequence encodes CASSLGPAGTGRYAFF.